One and the same sample provided the 21 T cell receptor beta chains below, sequenced in a study of blood T cell repertoires in COVID-19. Sequenced by immunoSEQ multiplex PCR; TCRdb stores in-frame clones only, minus some. The sample lists under 85,000 clones; around 86% were seen once. Sequencing was performed on peripheral blood. The receptors stem from a man aged 80 or over with acute or convalescent COVID-19.

V gene TRBV7-2 combines with J gene TRBJ2-3; TRBD2 agrees at 10 bases. Trimming removed 8 bases from V and 7 bases from J; junction bases left unmatched: 9. Germline loops: CDR1 SGHTA, CDR2 FQGNSA. The CDR3 is made up of 14 amino acids. The CDR3 here is CASRQLAGMNTQYF. CDR3 nucleotides: TGTGCCAGCCGACAACTAGCGGGAATGAATACGCAGTATTTT.

The chain recombines TRBV7-2 with TRBJ2-3; tentatively, D is TRBD1 (5 bases). Trimming took off 4 bases at V and 0 bases at J, with 14 bases between the two ends. Germline values: CDR1 SGHTA, CDR2 FQGNSA. This CDR3 comprises 16 residues. DNA for the CDR3: TGTGCCAGCAGCTCCCCGACAGAGACTAGCACAGATACGCAGTATTTT. It translates to CASSSPTETSTDTQYF.

The V call is TRBV3-1 (or the pseudogene TRBV3-2), the J call TRBJ1-1, with D perhaps TRBD1 (6 bases). Germline assignment: CDR1 LGHDT and CDR2 YNNKEL (reference sequence). V lost 6 bases and J lost 1, with 12 bases in between. CDR3 length: 14 amino acids. CDR3 in amino acids: CASSPRGGNTEAFF. For the CDR3, the DNA is TGTGCCAGCAGTCCTCGAGGGGGGAACACTGAAGCTTTCTTT.

V usage is TRBV20-1 and J usage is TRBJ1-1; D perhaps matches TRBD1 (6 bases). This CDR3 comprises 12 residues. Germline V gives CDR1 DFQATT, CDR2 SNEGSKA (reference sequence). The V and J ends lost 3 bases and 4 bases respectively, with 9 bases between them. The CDR3 here is CSASFRGTEAFF. In DNA form, the CDR3 reads TGCAGTGCTAGTTTCAGGGGCACTGAAGCTTTCTTT.

The chain employs TRBV7-2 and TRBJ2-4; 7 nucleotides align to TRBD2. Germline V CDR1 and CDR2: SGHTA, FQGNSA. CDR3 length: 13 amino acids. After removal of 5 bases from V and 12 bases from J, the junction contained 10 bases not matched to a gene. DNA of the CDR3: TGTGCCAGCAGCCGGGAGGCGGGTAGGACTCAGTACTTC. This encodes CASSREAGRTQYF.

This chain connects TRBV6-5 to TRBJ2-7, with D perhaps TRBD2 (6 bases). There are 15 residues in the CDR3. CDR1 MNHEY and CDR2 SVGAGI come from the germline V gene. Trimming left V 7 bases short and J 3 bases short, with 19 bases between. CDR3 residues: CASIRGGDGDYEQYF. The CDR3 coding sequence is TGTGCCAGCATTCGTGGAGGGGACGGAGACTACGAGCAGTACTTC.

The sample holds a few counts of this clone. The V and J genes are TRBV19 and TRBJ1-6, with 8 bases lining up with TRBD1. Per germline, CDR1 LNHDA and CDR2 SQIVND (reference sequence). The trim removed 3 bases at V and 7 bases at J, leaving 14 bases unmatched. CDR3 size: 18 residues. In DNA form, the CDR3 reads TGTGCCAGTAGTATTCGGCCCTCTGGACAGGGTGGCAATTCACCCCTCCACTTT. This gives the protein CASSIRPSGQGGNSPLHF.

This rearrangement joins TRBV5-1 to TRBJ2-3, with 8 bases aligning to TRBD2. V trimming: 7 bases; J trimming: 1 base; junction bases outside the gene matches: 8. Germline CDR1 SGHRS, CDR2 YFSETQ. There are 15 residues in the CDR3. The CDR3 nucleotides read TGCGCCAGCTTCGGGGGGGCGTCTGGCACAGATACGCAGTATTTT. Encoded protein: CASFGGASGTDTQYF.

This chain connects TRBV5-1 to TRBJ2-2; TRBD2 might be the D (6 bases). V was pared by 0 bases and J by 1 base, with 19 bases between. Germline CDR1 SGHRS, CDR2 YFSETQ. This CDR3 spans 19 amino acids. The CDR3 bases are TGCGCCAGCAGCTTGGTCGGTCTAGCCGGGAGTTTGAACACCGGGGAGCTGTTTTTT. Translated: CASSLVGLAGSLNTGELFF.

The chain recombines TRBV19 with TRBJ2-6; D is possibly TRBD1 (6 bases). CDR3 length: 16 amino acids. Trimming took 4 bases from V and 2 from J, leaving 12 bases between them. Per germline, CDR1 LNHDA and CDR2 SQIVND (reference sequence). CDR3 DNA sequence: TGTGCCAGTAGTACAGGGGTCCGGGCTGGGGCCAACGTCCTGACTTTC. Translated: CASSTGVRAGANVLTF.

This chain connects TRBV10-2 to TRBJ2-7; 9 positions agree with TRBD2. The CDR3 is made up of 17 amino acids. CDR1 and CDR2 from the germline V gene are WSHSY and SAAADI. V shed 0 bases and J 6 bases; nucleotides not matched to a gene: 12. The CDR3 DNA follows: TGCGCCAGCAGTGAGTCAGCGGGAGGATACGAGGGCGGCGAGCAGTACTTC. It codes for CASSESAGGYEGGEQYF.

The chain employs TRBV9 and TRBJ1-2; 10 nucleotides agree with TRBD1. CDR1 SGDLS and CDR2 YYNGEE come from the germline V gene. The J segment lost 4 bases and the V segment lost 2 bases, leaving 8 bases of the junction unmatched. The CDR3 runs to 16 residues. CDR3 coding DNA: TGTGCCAGCAGCGTGGGGACAGGGGCATTGGGCTATGGCTACACCTTC. Amino acids: CASSVGTGALGYGYTF.

The chain couples TRBV29-1 to TRBJ1-2, with TRBD1 identical over 11 bases. This CDR3 region has 12 residues. The germline CDR1 and CDR2 sequences are SQVTM and ANQGSEA. V lost 7 bases to trimming and J lost 5 bases; unmatched junction nucleotides: 3. The CDR3 sequence: CSDGTGGYGYTF. CDR3 nucleotide sequence: TGCAGCGACGGGACAGGGGGGTATGGCTACACCTTC.

This chain uses TRBV2 with TRBJ1-2; perhaps TRBD1 as D (5 bases). The CDR3 contains 13 residues. CDR1 is SNHLY, CDR2 FYNNEI, per germline. Trimming stripped 6 bases from V and 7 bases from J, with 15 bases between. The CDR3 loop reads CASRSGGVSGYTF. CDR3 in DNA: TGTGCCAGCAGATCGGGAGGGGTTTCTGGCTACACCTTC.

The genes are TRBV5-5 and TRBJ2-2; 7 bases agree with TRBD1. Germline V CDR1 and CDR2: SGHKS, YYEKEE (reference sequence). This CDR3 has 15 residues. Trimming removed 4 bases from V and 2 bases from J; junction bases left unmatched: 5. CDR3 DNA sequence: TGTGCCAGCAGCCCAGGGGGAAAAAACACCGGGGAGCTGTTTTTT. Translation: CASSPGGKNTGELFF.

The V call is TRBV6-5, the J call TRBJ1-5; the D is unclear. Germline lookup yields CDR1 MNHEY and CDR2 SVGAGI. The CDR3 is 13 amino acids. V was trimmed by 5 bases and J by 1 base, leaving 6 bases between them. Here the CDR3 reads CASSLVSNQPQHF. CDR3 DNA sequence: TGTGCCAGCAGTCTAGTGAGCAATCAGCCCCAGCATTTT.

This clone was seen more than once but under ten times. The gene calls are TRBV6-5 and TRBJ1-5, with D possibly TRBD1 on 6 matching bases. Trimming shortened V by 5 bases and J by 3 bases, and 11 bases separated the two germline ends. CDR3 length equals 14 residues. CDR1 and CDR2 (germline): MNHEY, SVGAGI. The CDR3 is CASSRTAINQPQHF. The CDR3 DNA is TGTGCCAGCAGTCGGACAGCGATCAATCAGCCCCAGCATTTT.

V and J are TRBV30 and TRBJ1-5, with a possible D match to TRBD1 (5 bases). Germline-derived CDR1 and CDR2 are GTSNPN and SVGIG (reference sequence). V lost 0 bases and J 8 bases, leaving 11 bases between the germline ends. The CDR3 sequence is 13 residues long. The CDR3 DNA reads TGTGCCTGGAGTGTAGCAGGGTCAGAGCCCCAGCATTTT. It encodes CAWSVAGSEPQHF.

This sequence joins TRBV6-1 and TRBJ2-3; D gene uncertain. Trimming pared 2 bases from V and 1 base from J, leaving 7 bases between. The CDR3 runs 14 residues. The V gene's germline CDR1 is MNHNS and CDR2 SASEGT. As DNA, the CDR3 is TGTGCCAGCAGTGAATGGGCTGGCACAGATACGCAGTATTTT. This encodes CASSEWAGTDTQYF.

The chain uses TRBV7-2 and TRBJ1-6, with 9 nucleotides matching TRBD1. Germline V gene lookup returns CDR1 SGHTA and CDR2 FQGNSA. V dropped 5 bases and J dropped 10; count of bases not matched to a gene: 3. There are 13 residues in the CDR3. CDR3 protein: CASSGTGRSPLHF. The CDR3 DNA reads TGTGCCAGCAGCGGGACAGGGCGGTCACCCCTCCACTTT.

The rearrangement uses TRBV12-3 or TRBV12-4 and TRBJ1-2, with a tentative D call TRBD1 (5 bases). The germline V and J ends were trimmed by 8 bases and 8 bases, with 18 bases remaining between them. CDR3 length: 13 residues. The CDR3 DNA reads TGTGCCAGCCAAATTCGGGGGGAGCTCGGCTACACCTTC. Protein product: CASQIRGELGYTF.